This TCR beta chain was observed in a study of neurological immune-mediated disorders. This clonotype was counted ten times or more. Its antigen remains unknown. Every sequencing run generated over 170 million TCR-beta sequences from 15-18 subjects. From the 5' RACE reads, TCRdb called clonotypes with MiXCR, one entry per CDR3 protein. This sample carries 85,000 to 90,000 distinct CDR3 sequences, roughly 3.5% of them seen once, and the ten largest clones take under 3.5%. Germline V gene sequence: CDR1 SNHLY, CDR2 FYNNEI. This CDR3 spans 13 amino acids. Trimming stripped 10 bases from V and 5 bases from J, with 17 bases between. Overall study findings and caveats: HTLV-1-associated myelopathy ranked highest for TCR clonal expansion and multiple sclerosis lowest, beneath healthy controls. One related-CDR3 cluster, found by phylogenetic grouping, held repertoires of 18 of 34 multiple sclerosis patients and is a possible signature.

This sequence originates from a woman between 45 and 65 years old with multiple sclerosis. Material for sequencing was PBMCs. The rearrangement joins TRBV2 to TRBJ2-5; D may match TRBD1 or TRBD2 (5 bases each). The CDR3 DNA sequence: TGTGCCACCGAGGGGCGTGTCGGGGAGACCCAGTACTTC. Protein product: CATEGRVGETQYF.